This T cell receptor beta chain derives from a study of CD8 T cells in Susac syndrome. Whole-study results and caveats: Only a relatively small number of individuals were included in the TCR sequencing and HLA analysis.

TCR beta from blood CD8+ and CD4+ T cells was sequenced. Random hexamers were used to reverse transcribe the RNA input (about 0.5 to 1 ug). An immunoSEQ multiplex PCR generated amplified TCR beta CDR3 products spanning 54 Vbeta and 13 Jbeta. TCRdb redid the calling of the immunoSEQ multiplex PCR reads with MiXCR, one entry per CDR3 protein. In the table there are 100,000 to 150,000 distinct CDR3 sequences, 80% to 85% of which are singletons. V lost 8 bases and J 8 bases, leaving 13 bases between the germline ends. The CDR3 consists of 12 residues. A remark on this clonotype: Antigen: not known.

This receptor was identified in a human donor with multiple sclerosis. The chain uses TRBV12-3 or TRBV12-4 and TRBJ2-1; D unresolved. What was sequenced was CD8+ T cells from PBMCs. The CDR3 DNA reads as TGTGCCAGCGGGAACGGGTGGCATGAGCAGTTCTTC. Protein product: CASGNGWHEQFF.